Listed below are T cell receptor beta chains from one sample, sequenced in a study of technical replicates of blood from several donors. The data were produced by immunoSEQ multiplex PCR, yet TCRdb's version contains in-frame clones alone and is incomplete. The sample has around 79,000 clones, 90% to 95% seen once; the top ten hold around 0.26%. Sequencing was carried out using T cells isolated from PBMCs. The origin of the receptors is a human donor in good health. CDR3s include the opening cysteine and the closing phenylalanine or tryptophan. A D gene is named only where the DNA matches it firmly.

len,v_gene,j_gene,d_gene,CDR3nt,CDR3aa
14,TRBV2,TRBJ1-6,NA,TGTGCCAGCAGTGAATATGGCGGGGATTCACCCCTCCACTTT,CASSEYGGDSPLHF
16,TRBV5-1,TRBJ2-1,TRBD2,TGCGCCAGCAGCGGGGGGACTAGCGGGAGAGGCAATGAGCAGTTCTTC,CASSGGTSGRGNEQFF
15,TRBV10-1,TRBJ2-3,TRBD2,TGCGCCAGCAGCGATCCGGGACTAGAGGGAGATACGCAGTATTTT,CASSDPGLEGDTQYF
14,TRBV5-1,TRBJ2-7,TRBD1,TGCGCCAGCAGCTGGACAGGGTCGAACTACGAGCAGTACTTC,CASSWTGSNYEQYF
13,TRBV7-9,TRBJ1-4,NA,TGTGCCAGCAGCTTTAACAGTAATGAAAAACTGTTTTTT,CASSFNSNEKLFF
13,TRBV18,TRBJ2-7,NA,TGTGCCAGCTCACCGTCACAGGCCTACGAGCAGTACTTC,CASSPSQAYEQYF
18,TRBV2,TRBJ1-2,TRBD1,TGTGCCAGCAGTGAACCGTTGACAACAGGGGGCCGGGGTTATGGCTACACCTTC,CASSEPLTTGGRGYGYTF
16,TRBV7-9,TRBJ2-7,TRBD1,TGTGCCAGCAGCTCCCCCTTCGGGACAGGAGCCTACGAGCAGTACTTC,CASSSPFGTGAYEQYF
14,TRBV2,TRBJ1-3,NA,TGTGCCAGCAGGTTACAGGGCGATGGAAACACCATATATTTT,CASRLQGDGNTIYF
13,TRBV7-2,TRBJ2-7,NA,TGTGCCAGCAGCCCTCTACTTGTCTACGAGCAGTACTTC,CASSPLLVYEQYF
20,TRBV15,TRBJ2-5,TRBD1,TGTGCCACCAGCAGAGATAGAAGAAAACAGGGGACAGGCATGGAGGAGACCCAGTACTTC,CATSRDRRKQGTGMEETQYF
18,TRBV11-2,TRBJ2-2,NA,TGTGCCAGCAGCTCCTTCGACCACAGGGAAGGGGACACCGGGGAGCTGTTTTTT,CASSSFDHREGDTGELFF
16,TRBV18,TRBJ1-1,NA,TGTGCCAGCTCGCAGACGGCCGGGACTCTAGGCGCTGAAGCTTTCTTT,CASSQTAGTLGAEAFF
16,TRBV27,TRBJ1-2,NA,TGTGCCAGCAGTTTGTTGTGGCAGGGGAGAAACTATGGCTACACCTTC,CASSLLWQGRNYGYTF
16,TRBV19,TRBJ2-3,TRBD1,TGTGCCAGTACGAACCGGACAGGGTTGAGCACAGATACGCAGTATTTT,CASTNRTGLSTDTQYF
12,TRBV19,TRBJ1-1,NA,TGTGCCAGTAGTCACAGGCCCGCTGAAGCTTTCTTT,CASSHRPAEAFF
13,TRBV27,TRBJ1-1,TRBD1,TGTGCCAGCAGTGATGACAGGGCCACTGAAGCTTTCTTT,CASSDDRATEAFF
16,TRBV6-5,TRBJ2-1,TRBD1,TGTGCCAGCAGTTACGCCGCCGGGACAGGGGGGGCTGAGCAGTTCTTC,CASSYAAGTGGAEQFF
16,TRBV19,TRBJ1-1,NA,TGTGCCAGTAAACAAGGAGGGAACCTATTGGGGACTGAAGCTTTCTTT,CASKQGGNLLGTEAFF
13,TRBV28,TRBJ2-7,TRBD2,TGTGCCAGCAGTACGACTAGCGGGAACGAGCAGTACTTC,CASSTTSGNEQYF
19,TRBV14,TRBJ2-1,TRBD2,TGTGCCAGCAGCCAACCGGGACTAGCGGGAATGAGCTCCTACAATGAGCAGTTCTTC,CASSQPGLAGMSSYNEQFF
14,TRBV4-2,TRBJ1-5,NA,TGTGCCAGCAGCCAAGAGAGGGCGGATCAGCCCCAGCATTTT,CASSQERADQPQHF
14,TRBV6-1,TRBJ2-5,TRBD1,TGTGCCAGCAGTGCTCGACAGGGGAAAGAGACCCAGTACTTC,CASSARQGKETQYF
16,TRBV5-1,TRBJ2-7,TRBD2,TGCGCCAGCAGCCGATACCGACTAGCGGGATACTACGAGCAGTACTTC,CASSRYRLAGYYEQYF
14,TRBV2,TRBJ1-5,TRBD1,TGTGCCAGCAGCAAACAGGGGGGAAGGGAGCCCCAGCATTTT,CASSKQGGREPQHF
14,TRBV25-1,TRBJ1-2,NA,TGTGCCAGCAGTGAAAACAGGCGCGACTATGGCTACACCTTC,CASSENRRDYGYTF
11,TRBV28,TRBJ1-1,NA,TGTGCCAGCAGTTCAACAGGGAAAGCTTTCTTT,CASSSTGKAFF
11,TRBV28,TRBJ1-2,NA,TGTGCCAGCAGTCGGACTTCTGGCTACACCTTC,CASSRTSGYTF
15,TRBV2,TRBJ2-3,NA,TGTGCCAGCAGTTCGGACTCTGCTAGCACAGATACGCAGTATTTT,CASSSDSASTDTQYF
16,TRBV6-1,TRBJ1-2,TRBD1,TGTGCCAGCAGTGAAAGTCTTCAGGGGGCAACTCATGGCTACACCTTC,CASSESLQGATHGYTF
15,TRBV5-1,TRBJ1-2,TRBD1,TGCGCCAGCAGCTTGGCTGGACAGGGGGCGGACGGCTACACCTTC,CASSLAGQGADGYTF
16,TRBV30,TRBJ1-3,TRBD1,TGTGCCTGGTTATCAGGGGGCCGGGCGTCCGGAAACACCATATATTTT,CAWLSGGRASGNTIYF
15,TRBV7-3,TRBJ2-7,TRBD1,TGTGCCAGCAGCCAAACGGGACAGGGACCTTACGAGCAGTACTTC,CASSQTGQGPYEQYF